This is a list of T cell receptor beta chains from one sample in a study of lymphopenia after photon versus proton radiotherapy. Clones were read by immunoSEQ multiplex PCR, and TCRdb kept only the in-frame ones, dropping some. Here the sample spans around 25,000 clones, 85% being singletons. The sample was peripheral blood, taken from a patient treated with photon-based radiotherapy. The origin of the receptors is a man between 60 and 75 years old with pancreatic cancer. CDR3s include the opening cysteine and the closing phenylalanine or tryptophan. A D gene is named only where the DNA matches it firmly. Clone size is not always given. Where it is, it says once, few, many or a class for expanded clones.

>TRBD1|16|TRBJ2-1|TRBV27|NA
TGTGCCAGCAGTTTCAGGGGGCAAAGCTCCTACAATGAGCAGTTCTTC
CASSFRGQSSYNEQFF
>NA|13|TRBJ2-2|TRBV7-7|NA
TGTGCTAGCAGTCTGCAGGGCACCGGGGAGCTGTTTTTT
CASSLQGTGELFF
>NA|16|TRBJ2-4|TRBV5-6|NA
TGTGCCAGCAGCCCTCCGACAGGCCAAGCCAAAAACATTCAGTACTTC
CASSPPTGQAKNIQYF
>NA|15|TRBJ2-7|TRBV10-1|NA
TGCGCCAGCAGTGTCGGACGGTCCGACTTCTACGAGCAGTACTTC
CASSVGRSDFYEQYF
>NA|14|TRBJ2-2|TRBV4-1|NA
TGCGCCAGCAGCCTACGGGAGTTTACCGGGGAGCTGTTTTTT
CASSLREFTGELFF
>TRBD1|15|TRBJ2-1|TRBV2|NA
TGTGCCAGCAGTGAGGTCGGGACAGGGTTCTATGAGCAGTTCTTC
CASSEVGTGFYEQFF
>NA|15|TRBJ2-1|TRBV12-2|NA
TGTGCAAGTCGCGTAACTAGCGGGGGTGACAATGAGCAGTTCTTC
CASRVTSGGDNEQFF
>TRBD2|15|TRBJ2-5|TRBV2|few
TGTGCCAGCAGCCGACTAGCTAATTTCGGAGAGACCCAGTACTTC
CASSRLANFGETQYF
>NA|14|TRBJ2-1|TRBV7-9|NA
TGTGCCAGCAGCTCCGCCCCCTCCTACAATGAGCAGTTCTTC
CASSSAPSYNEQFF
>NA|16|TRBJ2-6|TRBV27|NA
TGTGCCAGCAGTTTGGGGGTTCGCTCTGGGGCCAACGTCCTGACTTTC
CASSLGVRSGANVLTF
>NA|13|TRBJ1-1|TRBV6-1|NA
TGTGCCAGCAGTGAACCCGTACCCGTTGAAGCTTTCTTT
CASSEPVPVEAFF
>NA|13|TRBJ2-7|TRBV30|once
TGTGCCTGTAAAGGGTCTCGGACCGACGAGCAGTACTTC
CACKGSRTDEQYF
>TRBD2|16|TRBJ2-3|TRBV18|NA
TGTGCCAGCACCGCCGGGACTAGCGGGGGGGCAGATACGCAGTATTTT
CASTAGTSGGADTQYF
>NA|14|TRBJ1-1|TRBV5-1|NA
TGCGCCAGCAGCCCGGTTGGAGGTTCCACTGAAGCTTTCTTT
CASSPVGGSTEAFF
>TRBD1|13|TRBJ1-1|TRBV14|NA
TGTGCCAGCAGCCAAATACAGGGGAGCAAAGCTTTCTTT
CASSQIQGSKAFF
>NA|14|TRBJ2-3|TRBV5-6|NA
TGTGCCAGCACCTTGGGGGGGCACACAGATACGCAGTATTTT
CASTLGGHTDTQYF
>TRBD1|15|TRBJ1-4|TRBV6-5|NA
TGTGCCAGCAGCTCGGGACAGCGCCCGAATGAAAAACTGTTTTTT
CASSSGQRPNEKLFF
>NA|14|TRBJ1-1|TRBV30|NA
TGTGCCTGGAAACTCCAGGGGTCGTGGGGTGAAGCTTTCTTT
CAWKLQGSWGEAFF
>NA|13|TRBJ1-3|TRBV6-5|once
TGTGCCAGCAGCAGGGTCTCTGGAAACACCATATATTTT
CASSRVSGNTIYF
>NA|11|TRBJ2-7|TRBV29-1|NA
TGCAGCGGAGGGACACGCTACGAGCAGTACTTC
CSGGTRYEQYF
>NA|14|TRBJ1-4|TRBV7-2|NA
TGTGCCAGCAGCCCCGGGAGCTCTAATGAAAAACTGTTTTTT
CASSPGSSNEKLFF
>TRBD2|17|TRBJ2-7|TRBV27|NA
TGTGCCGCTTCATCCGGGCTAGCGGGGAGAAAGGGCTACGAGCAGTACTTC
CAASSGLAGRKGYEQYF
>NA|12|TRBJ1-2|TRBV27|few
TGTGCCAGTCGAGTGGGGAAGTATGGCTACACCTTC
CASRVGKYGYTF
>TRBD2|15|TRBJ2-1|TRBV14|NA
TGTGCCAGCAGCCGTTGGACTAGCGGGGGGGGTGAGCAGTTCTTC
CASSRWTSGGGEQFF
>NA|16|TRBJ1-6|TRBV7-9|NA
TGTGCCAGCAGCTTAGTCCCGAGTAGGGGGGATTCACCCCTCCACTTT
CASSLVPSRGDSPLHF
>NA|19|TRBJ2-2|TRBV9|few
TGTGCCAGCAGCCCCCGAACTAGCTCTTTTATATCGCGCACCGGGGAGCTGTTTTTT
CASSPRTSSFISRTGELFF
>TRBD2|16|TRBJ2-3|TRBV5-1|NA
TGCGCCAGCAGCTTGACAGCGGGGGGACCCACAGATACGCAGTATTTT
CASSLTAGGPTDTQYF
>NA|14|TRBJ1-6|TRBV19|NA
TGTGCCAGTAGTATGAAGCGGTTTAATTCACCCCTCCACTTT
CASSMKRFNSPLHF
>NA|12|TRBJ1-1|TRBV18|NA
TGTGCCAGCTTGCAGGAGAACACTGAAGCTTTCTTT
CASLQENTEAFF